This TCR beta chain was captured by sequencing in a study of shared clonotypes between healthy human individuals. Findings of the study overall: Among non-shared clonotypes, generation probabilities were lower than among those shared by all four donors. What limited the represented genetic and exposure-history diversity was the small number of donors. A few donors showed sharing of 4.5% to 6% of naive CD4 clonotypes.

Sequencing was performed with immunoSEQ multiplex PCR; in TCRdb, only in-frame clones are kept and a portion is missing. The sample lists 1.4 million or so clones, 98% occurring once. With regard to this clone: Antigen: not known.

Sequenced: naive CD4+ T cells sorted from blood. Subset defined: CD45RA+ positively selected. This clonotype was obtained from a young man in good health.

CDR3 sequence reads: CASSLGNSGGPSTDTQYF. For the CDR3, the DNA is TGCGCCAGCAGCTTGGGAAATTCGGGAGGGCCGAGCACAGATACGCAGTATTTT. The chain employs TRBV5-1 and TRBJ2-3; the match to TRBD2 covers 8 bases. The trim removed 0 bases at V and 0 bases at J, leaving 9 bases unmatched. Per germline, CDR1 SGHRS and CDR2 YFSETQ. The CDR3 contains 18 residues.